Reported below is one T cell receptor beta chain. This entry is derived from a study of blood T cell repertoires in COVID-19. About the study: Whether acute or convalescent, the COVID-19 samples came from the United States, Italy and Spain.

The data were produced by immunoSEQ multiplex PCR, yet TCRdb's version contains in-frame clones alone and is incomplete. In the table there are under 200,000 clones, more than 75% of which are singletons. J was trimmed by 9 bases and V by 4 bases; bases with no gene match: 11. Germline-derived CDR1 and CDR2 are MNHEY and SVGEGT. The CDR3 has 17 amino acids. This sequence originates from a man aged 40-49 years with active or convalescent COVID-19. Sequenced input: peripheral blood. The chain recombines TRBV6-2 or TRBV6-3 with TRBJ2-1; TRBD2 agrees at 14 bases. The CDR3 loop is CASSSRTSGGTRIEQFF. The CDR3 nucleotides read TGTGCCAGCAGTTCCCGGACTAGCGGGGGGACGAGGATTGAGCAGTTCTTC.